This T cell receptor (beta chain) was profiled in a study of blood T cell repertoires in COVID-19 (dated by TCRdb to the early 2020s). Regarding the complete study: Samples from collaborators originated in the United States, Italy and Spain and spanned both the acute and convalescent phases of COVID-19. The prospective study material was composed of cDNA or gDNA derived from T cells, B-cell-depleted T cells, or PBMCs. Subjects who had been exposed to COVID-19, were actively infected with it, or had recovered from it provided the deeply sampled blood TCRbeta repertoires that made up the dataset. The repertoires were released in a freely available public database meant as a resource for research on the immune response to SARS-CoV-2. Samples were obtained from the ongoing ImmuneRACE study (first 160 participants) and from some 1,300 subjects provided by 6 global collaborators. The sample metadata nearly always contained a de-identified subject ID, COVID-19 status, age in years and sex. HLA class I and class II types, where available, came from metadata supplied by the sample provider rather than from assay-based typing. Points the paper makes about the study in general: The quantity of clinical and demographic metadata differed by source and by participant and was supplied without curation.

From a lookup of the germline V gene, CDR1 and CDR2 are SGDLS and YYNGEE. V and J lose 0 bases and 0 bases, and a span of 15 bases separates them. The CDR3 covers 17 residues, taking in both the cysteine and the phenylalanine. CDR3 DNA is the only sequence kept; it has 51 bases, read in frame from the first base. TCRbeta CDR3 regions were amplified from genomic DNA using the immunoSEQ Assay, a bias-controlled multiplex PCR. The paper's data handling went like this. Nucleated cell counts per sample were estimated from amplification of reference gene primers within the assay. To quantify the absolute abundance of each unique TCRbeta CDR3 rearrangement, sequence reads were collapsed and filtered. For each sample, productive Simpson clonality was calculated as the square root of Simpson's diversity index across productive rearrangements. The source is immuneACCESS, and TCRdb retained only in-frame sequences with V and J called. Part of the clones is not carried over; for the studies checked, unresolved V genes explain less than half of this, and the remainder is unexplained. The V and J calls and clone size come from that table; D and trimming were worked out from the DNA. In this sample the table shows about 240,000 clones, around 88% of which occur a single time. Over 3% of the sample goes to the ten largest clones.

Notes on this clone: The antigen this receptor binds is unknown. Base quality data are lacking; no much larger clone is found one base away.

Samples from volunteer blood donors who had recovered from COVID-19 were contributed by a second Seattle source. Whole blood was collected in K2EDTA tubes by collaborating institutions according to the institutions' own protocols. Collaborator samples were shipped for TCRbeta analysis as frozen whole blood, isolated PBMCs, or DNA extracted from either sample type. The chain was built from TRBV9 and TRBJ1-1; TRBD1 is possibly the D segment (6 matching bases). The sequenced sample consisted of peripheral blood. The receptor was isolated from a woman in her thirties who had recovered from COVID-19. CDR3 loop: CASSVAPGAVMNTEAFF. The base sequence is TGTGCCAGCAGCGTAGCCCCAGGGGCTGTCATGAACACTGAAGCTTTCTTT.